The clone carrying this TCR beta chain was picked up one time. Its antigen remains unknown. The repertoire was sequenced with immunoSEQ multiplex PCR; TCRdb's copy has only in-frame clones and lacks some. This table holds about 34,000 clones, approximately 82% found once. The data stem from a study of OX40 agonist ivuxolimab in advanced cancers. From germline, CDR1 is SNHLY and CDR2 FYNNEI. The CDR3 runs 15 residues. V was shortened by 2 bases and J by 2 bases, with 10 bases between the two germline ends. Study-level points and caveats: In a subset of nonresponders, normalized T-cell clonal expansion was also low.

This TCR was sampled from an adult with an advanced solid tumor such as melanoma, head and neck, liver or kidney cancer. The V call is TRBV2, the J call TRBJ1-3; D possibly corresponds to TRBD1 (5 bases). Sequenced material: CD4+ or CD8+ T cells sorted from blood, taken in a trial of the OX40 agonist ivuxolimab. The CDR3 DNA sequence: TGTGCCAGCAGTGAAACCAGGGTGGCTGGAAACACCATATATTTT. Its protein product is CASSETRVAGNTIYF.